This T cell receptor (beta chain) was captured in a study of blood T cell repertoires in COVID-19. Study-level background: Samples came from the United States, Italy and Spain, spanning acute and convalescent COVID-19. From T cells, B-cell-depleted T cells, or PBMCs came the material, which was cDNA or gDNA.

Germline values: CDR1 SGHTA, CDR2 FQGNSA. The CDR3 length is 16 residues. V was clipped by 3 bases and J by 7 bases; unmatched bases: 5. Original data processing: Nucleated cell counts were estimated from reference gene primer amplification. This table comes from immunoSEQ multiplex PCR, and its TCRdb copy is limited to in-frame clones, with some not included. V, J and clone size reflect that table, while D and trimming were determined from the DNA. The sample lists 130,000 or so clones; 70% to 80% were seen once. The chain carries TRBV7-2 and TRBJ2-1; the match to TRBD2 covers 14 bases. The TCR was taken from a human donor in a cohort sampled during active COVID-19. The source material was peripheral blood. CDR3 bases: TGTGCCAGCAGCTTGCGGACTAGCGGGGGGTGGAATGAGCAGTTCTTC. This encodes CASSLRTSGGWNEQFF.